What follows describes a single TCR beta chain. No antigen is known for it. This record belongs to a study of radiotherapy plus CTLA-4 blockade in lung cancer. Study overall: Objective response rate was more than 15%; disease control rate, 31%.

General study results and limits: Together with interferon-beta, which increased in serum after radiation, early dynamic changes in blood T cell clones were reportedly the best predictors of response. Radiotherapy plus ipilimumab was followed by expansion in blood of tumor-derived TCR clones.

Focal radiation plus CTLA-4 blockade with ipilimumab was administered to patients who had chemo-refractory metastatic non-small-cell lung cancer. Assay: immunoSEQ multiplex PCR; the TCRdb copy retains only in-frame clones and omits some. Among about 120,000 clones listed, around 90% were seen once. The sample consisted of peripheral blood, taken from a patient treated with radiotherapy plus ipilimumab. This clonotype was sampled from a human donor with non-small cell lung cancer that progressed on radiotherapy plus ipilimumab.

CDR3 region: CASSLRGGELFF. The CDR3 region has the DNA TGTGCCAGCAGTCTCAGGGGCGGGGAGCTGTTTTTT. V and J are TRBV2 and TRBJ2-2; possibly TRBD1 for D (6 bases). CDR1 and CDR2 (germline): SNHLY, FYNNEI. V was cut by 5 bases and J by 7 bases, with 8 bases left in between. The CDR3 sequence is 12 residues long.